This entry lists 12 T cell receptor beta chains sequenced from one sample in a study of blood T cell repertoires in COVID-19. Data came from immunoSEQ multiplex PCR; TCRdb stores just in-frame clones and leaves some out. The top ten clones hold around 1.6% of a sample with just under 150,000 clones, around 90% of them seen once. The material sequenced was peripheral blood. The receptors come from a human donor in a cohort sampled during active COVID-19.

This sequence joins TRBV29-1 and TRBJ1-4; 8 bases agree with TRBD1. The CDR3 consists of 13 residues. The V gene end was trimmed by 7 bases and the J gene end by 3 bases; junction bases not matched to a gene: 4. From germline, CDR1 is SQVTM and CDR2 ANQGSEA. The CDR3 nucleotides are TGCAGCGCAGCACAGGGGGCTAATGAAAAACTGTTTTTT. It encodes CSAAQGANEKLFF.

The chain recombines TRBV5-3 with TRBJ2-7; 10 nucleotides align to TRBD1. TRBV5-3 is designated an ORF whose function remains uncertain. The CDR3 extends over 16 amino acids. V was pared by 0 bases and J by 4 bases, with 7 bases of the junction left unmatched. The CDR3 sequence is CARSLVRDRGFYEQYF. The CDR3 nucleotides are TGTGCCAGAAGCTTGGTCCGGGACAGGGGATTTTACGAGCAGTACTTC.

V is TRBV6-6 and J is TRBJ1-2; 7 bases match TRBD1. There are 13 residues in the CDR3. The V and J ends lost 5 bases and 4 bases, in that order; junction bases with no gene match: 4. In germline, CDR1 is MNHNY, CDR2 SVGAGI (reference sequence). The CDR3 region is CASSAQGIYGYTF. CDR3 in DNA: TGTGCCAGCAGTGCACAGGGGATCTATGGCTACACCTTC.

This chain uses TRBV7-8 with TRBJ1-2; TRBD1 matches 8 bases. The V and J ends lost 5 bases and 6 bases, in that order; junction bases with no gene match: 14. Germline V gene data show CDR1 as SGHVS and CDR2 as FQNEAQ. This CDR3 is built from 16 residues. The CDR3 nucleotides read TGTGCCAGCAGCCTTTCGTACAGGGGGACGGAGAATGGCTACACCTTC. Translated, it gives CASSLSYRGTENGYTF.

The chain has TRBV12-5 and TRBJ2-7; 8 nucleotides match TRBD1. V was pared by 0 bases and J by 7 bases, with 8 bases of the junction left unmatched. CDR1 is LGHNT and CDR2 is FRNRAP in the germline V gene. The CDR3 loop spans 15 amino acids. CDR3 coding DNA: TGTGCTAGTGGTTTGGTATGGGACAGGCTTGAGGAGCAGTACTTC. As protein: CASGLVWDRLEEQYF. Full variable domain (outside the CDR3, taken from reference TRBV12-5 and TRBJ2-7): DARVTQTPRHKVTEMGQEVTMRCQPILGHNTVFWYRQTMMQGLELLAYFRNRAPLDDSGMPKDRFSAEMPDATLATLKIQPSEPRDSAVYFCASGLVWDRLEEQYFGPGTRLTVT.

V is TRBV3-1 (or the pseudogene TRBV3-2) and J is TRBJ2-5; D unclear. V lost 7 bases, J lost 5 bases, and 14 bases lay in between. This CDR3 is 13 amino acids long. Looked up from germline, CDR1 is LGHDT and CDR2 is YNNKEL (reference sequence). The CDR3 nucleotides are TGTGCCAGCACCTCTAGAGGTGGTGAGACCCAGTACTTC. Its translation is CASTSRGGETQYF.

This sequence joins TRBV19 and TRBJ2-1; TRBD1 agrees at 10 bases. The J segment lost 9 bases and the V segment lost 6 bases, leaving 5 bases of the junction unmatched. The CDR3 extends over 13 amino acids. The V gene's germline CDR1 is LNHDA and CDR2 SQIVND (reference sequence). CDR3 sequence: CASRGRDRGEQFF. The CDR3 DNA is TGTGCCAGTAGGGGCCGGGACAGGGGTGAGCAGTTCTTC.

The DNA of the CDR3 is TGCGCCAGCCGGCCGGGTTCAGATACGCAGTATTTT. As protein: CASRPGSDTQYF. This chain connects TRBV5-1 to TRBJ2-3; no clear D. The CDR3 sequence is 12 residues long. V was trimmed by 7 bases and J by 4 bases, leaving 10 bases between them. Germline values: CDR1 SGHRS, CDR2 YFSETQ.

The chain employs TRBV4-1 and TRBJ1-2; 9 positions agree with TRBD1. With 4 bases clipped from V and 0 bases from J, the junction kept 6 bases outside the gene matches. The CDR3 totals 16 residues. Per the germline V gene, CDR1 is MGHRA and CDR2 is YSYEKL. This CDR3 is CASSPGQGNPNYGYTF. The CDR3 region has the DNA TGCGCCAGCAGCCCGGGACAGGGAAATCCTAACTATGGCTACACCTTC.

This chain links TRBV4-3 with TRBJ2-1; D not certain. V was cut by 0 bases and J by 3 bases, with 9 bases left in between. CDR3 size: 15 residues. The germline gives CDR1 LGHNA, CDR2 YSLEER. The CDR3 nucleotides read TGCGCCAGCAGCCAAGATCGGCGGTACTACAATGAGCAGTTCTTC. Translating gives CASSQDRRYYNEQFF.

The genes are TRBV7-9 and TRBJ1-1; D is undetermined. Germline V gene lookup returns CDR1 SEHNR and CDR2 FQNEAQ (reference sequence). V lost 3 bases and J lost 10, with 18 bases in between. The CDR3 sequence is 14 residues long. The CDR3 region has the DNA TGTGCCAGCAGCTTCGAGGCTATCGTAAGCGGAGCTTTCTTT. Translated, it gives CASSFEAIVSGAFF.

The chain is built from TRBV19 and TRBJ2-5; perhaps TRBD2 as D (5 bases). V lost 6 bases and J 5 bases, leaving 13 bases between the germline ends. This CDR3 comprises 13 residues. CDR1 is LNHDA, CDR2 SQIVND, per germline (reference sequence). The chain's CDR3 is CASSRDPRETQYF. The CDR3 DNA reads TGTGCCAGTAGCCGGGATCCCCGGGAGACCCAGTACTTC. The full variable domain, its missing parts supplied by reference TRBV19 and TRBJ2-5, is DGGITQSPKYLFRKEGQNVTLSCEQNLNHDAMYWYRQDPGQGLRLIYYSQIVNDFQKGDIAEGYSVSREKKESFPLTVTSAQKNPTAFYLCASSRDPRETQYFGPGTRLLVL.